This TCR beta chain was sequenced during a study of shared clonotypes between healthy human individuals. CD45RO-negative CD8 cells positively selected for CCR7 made up the naive population, which excluded terminally differentiated effector memory CD45RA+ cells. Caucasian adults residing in Nashville, Tennessee made up all the donors. V was shortened by 0 bases and J by 2 bases, with 11 bases between the two germline ends. This CDR3 comprises 15 residues. Germline-derived CDR1 and CDR2 are MNHEY and SMNVEV (reference sequence). At the deep level, the assay was run. Using roughly 200 ng DNA, about 29,000 T cell genomes, the sorted-subset replicate PCRs were run. Sequencing was performed with immunoSEQ multiplex PCR; in TCRdb, only in-frame clones are kept and a portion is missing. In the table there are about 2.1 million clones, around 93% of which are singletons. Points on this clone: Distinct nucleotide sequences in the sample also encode this CDR3.

This TCR came from a man aged 18 to 30 in good health. Some clones in this sample may be carry-over from other donors' samples. The sequenced sample was naive CD8+ T cells from PBMCs. The chain couples TRBV27 to TRBJ2-7, with a weak D call TRBD2 (6 bases). CDR3 nucleotide sequence: TGTGCCAGCAGTTTATCTGGAGGGGCCGCCTACGAGCAGTACTTC. It yields the protein CASSLSGGAAYEQYF.